One sample yielded the 7 T cell receptor beta chains listed below, sequenced in a study of T cell changes during pregnancy in multiple sclerosis. Sequencing used immunoSEQ multiplex PCR; TCRdb keeps in-frame clones, though not all of them. This table holds 70,000 to 90,000 clones, about 93% found once. The sequencing used peripheral blood, collected in the first trimester of pregnancy. The receptors derive from a female donor with multiple sclerosis, enrolled in a pregnancy study.

V usage is TRBV28 and J usage is TRBJ1-5; 7 positions agree with TRBD1. V was clipped by 6 bases and J by 7 bases; unmatched bases: 9. Germline V gene data show CDR1 as MDHEN and CDR2 as SYDVKM. The CDR3 is made up of 14 amino acids. DNA for the CDR3: TGTGCCAGCAGCTCCCGACAGGGAGCCCAGCCCCAGCATTTT. Translation: CASSSRQGAQPQHF.

The J gene is TRBJ2-2, the V gene TRBV7-2, with D unresolved. CDR1 is SGHTA, CDR2 FQGNSA, per germline. There are 16 residues in the CDR3. V was pared by 3 bases and J by 4 bases, with 15 bases between. CDR3: CASSFPATVPTGELFF. The CDR3 coding sequence is TGTGCCAGCAGCTTTCCTGCCACAGTACCCACCGGGGAGCTGTTTTTT.

CDR3 in DNA: TGTGCCAGCAGCTTGGGCACATCCGGAAACACCATATATTTT. The encoded protein is CASSLGTSGNTIYF. This chain joins TRBV7-8 and TRBJ1-3; D is unresolved. Looked up from germline, CDR1 is SGHVS and CDR2 is FQNEAQ. This CDR3 has 14 amino acids. V shed 3 bases and J shed 4 bases, with 10 bases lying between them.

This clone appeared a few times. The chain recombines TRBV4-2 with TRBJ1-1, with a tentative D call TRBD1 (5 bases). The V and J ends lost 4 bases and 4 bases respectively, with 10 bases between them. The CDR3 is 13 amino acids. The V gene's germline CDR1 is LGHNA and CDR2 YNFKEQ. The CDR3: CASSPGGSTEAFF. CDR3 nucleotides: TGTGCCAGCAGCCCCGGGGGGTCCACTGAAGCTTTCTTT.

The rearrangement joins TRBV19 to TRBJ2-7, with D maybe TRBD1 (5 bases). This CDR3 spans 13 amino acids. V was pared by 4 bases and J by 4 bases, with 11 bases between. The germline V gene encodes CDR1 LNHDA and CDR2 SQIVND (reference sequence). The CDR3 DNA sequence: TGTGCCAGTAGTAAGACAGCTACTTACGAGCAGTACTTC. This gives the protein CASSKTATYEQYF.

This chain joins TRBV19 and TRBJ2-7, with 7 bases that match TRBD1. V trimming: 1 base; J trimming: 5 bases; junction bases outside the gene matches: 5. CDR3 length equals 14 residues. Germline values: CDR1 LNHDA, CDR2 SQIVND (reference sequence). CDR3 DNA: TGTGCCAGTAGTATAGTGTCGACAGGGAACGAGCAGTACTTC. Its translation: CASSIVSTGNEQYF.

The chain uses TRBV29-1 and TRBJ1-1, with a possible D match to TRBD1 (6 bases). With 7 bases removed from V and 7 bases from J, the gap between germline ends came to 13 bases. Germline lookup yields CDR1 SQVTM and CDR2 ANQGSEA. The CDR3 contains 11 residues. The CDR3 DNA reads as TGCAGCGGGCGGGCAGGGGTTGAAGCTTTCTTT. Translating gives CSGRAGVEAFF.